This T cell receptor beta chain was recorded in a study of T cell repertoires in cytomegalovirus infection. Study-level findings and limits: Summed frequency of public TCR beta families distinguished CMV carriers with the relevant HLA. HLA-C-restricted CMV-specific TCR beta clonotypes were dominant in the ex vivo response.

Regarding this clonotype: The target antigen is unknown.

From germline, CDR1 is LGHNA and CDR2 YSLEER. V was shortened by 1 base and J by 10 bases, with 6 bases between the two germline ends. The CDR3 covers 11 residues. MiXCR, applied by TCRdb to the reads, yields one record per CDR3 protein. The sample has 680,000 or so distinct CDR3 sequences; less than 40% are singletons. Sequenced input: PBMCs. The clonotype originates from a human donor in good health (CMV status not recorded). Some clones in this sample may be carry-over from other donors' samples. This chain uses TRBV4-3 with TRBJ2-3, with D possibly being TRBD1 (5 bases). Here the CDR3 reads CASSQGGPQYF. CDR3 nucleotides: TGCGCCAGCAGCCAAGGGGGCCCGCAGTATTTT.